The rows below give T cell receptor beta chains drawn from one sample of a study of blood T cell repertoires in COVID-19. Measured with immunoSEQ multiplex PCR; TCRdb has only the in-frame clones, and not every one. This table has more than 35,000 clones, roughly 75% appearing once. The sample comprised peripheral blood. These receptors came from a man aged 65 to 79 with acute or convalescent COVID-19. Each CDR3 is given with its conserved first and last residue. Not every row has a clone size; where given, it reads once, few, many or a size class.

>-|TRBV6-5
CASSYSQGFNEKLFF
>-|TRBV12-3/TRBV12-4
CASSRGDTGELFF
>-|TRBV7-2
CASSLGTGIEAFF
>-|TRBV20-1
CSAQGSYEQYF
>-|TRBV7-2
CASSLVVALTSGYNEQFF
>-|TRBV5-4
CASSLDNNQPQHF
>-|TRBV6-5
CATEGVSAGELFF
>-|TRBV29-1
CSVEVNRATYEQYF
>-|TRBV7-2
CASSPGQSSGNTIYF
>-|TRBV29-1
CSVYGGRLSSYNEQFF
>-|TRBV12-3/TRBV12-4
CASSPLSNQPQHF
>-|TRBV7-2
CASSLLGTGETQYF
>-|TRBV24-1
CATSQTGSSYEQYF
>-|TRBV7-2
CASSLGTGVYGYTF
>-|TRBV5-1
CASSSTPLNPSEQYF
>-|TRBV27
CASSFLTPRGRMNTEAFF
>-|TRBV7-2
CASSSQGILNSPLHF
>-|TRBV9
CASSVALRGGTGEQYF
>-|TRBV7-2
CASSSPDRARFYTF
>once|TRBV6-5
CASSYSAGYVTEAFF
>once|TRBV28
CASSYVGGGMNTEAFF
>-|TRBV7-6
CASSSQLAGGTGELFF
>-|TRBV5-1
CASTSGGTNTEAFF
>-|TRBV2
CASKKAQGNEQYF
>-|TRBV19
CASSMRTSGDADTQYF
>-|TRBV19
CASREGTGGGQPQHF
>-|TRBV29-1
CSVTRGSGANVLTF
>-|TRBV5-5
CASSRTGLDGYTF
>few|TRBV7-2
CASSLTDRVGGNYGYTF
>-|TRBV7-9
CASSPRGESSYNEQFF
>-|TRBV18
CASSPGTGAYEQYF
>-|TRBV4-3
CASSRKTSFGGETQYF
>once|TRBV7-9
CASSRLAGTGELFF
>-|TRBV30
CAWGRSGNTIYF
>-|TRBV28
CALQDGRNYGYTF
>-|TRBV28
CASSFGGYRYGYTF
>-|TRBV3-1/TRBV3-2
CASSQRGPGVETQYF
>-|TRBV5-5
CASSLYPDSHSYGYTF
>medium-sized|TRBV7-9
CASSHGTDRTQPQHF
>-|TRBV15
CATSRPPGEKQYF
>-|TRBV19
CASSTSWTSYEQYF
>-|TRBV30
CAWTSQAGAYEQYF
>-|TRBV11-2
CASSLNRVLAGELFF
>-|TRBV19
CASSWGKVIDTQYF